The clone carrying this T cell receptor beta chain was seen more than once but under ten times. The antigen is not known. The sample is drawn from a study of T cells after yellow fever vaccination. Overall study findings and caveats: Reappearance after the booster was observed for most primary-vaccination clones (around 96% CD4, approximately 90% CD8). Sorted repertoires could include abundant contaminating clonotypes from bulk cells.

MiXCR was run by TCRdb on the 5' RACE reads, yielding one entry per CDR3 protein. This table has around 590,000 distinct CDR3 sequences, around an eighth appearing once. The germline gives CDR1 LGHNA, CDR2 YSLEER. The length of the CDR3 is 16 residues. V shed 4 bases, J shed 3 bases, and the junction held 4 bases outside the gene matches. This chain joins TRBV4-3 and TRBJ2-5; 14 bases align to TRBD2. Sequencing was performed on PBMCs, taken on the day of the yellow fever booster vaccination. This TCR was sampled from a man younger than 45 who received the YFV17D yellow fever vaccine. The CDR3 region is CASSPSGLAGEETQYF. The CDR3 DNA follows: TGCGCCAGCAGCCCATCGGGACTAGCGGGGGAAGAGACCCAGTACTTC.